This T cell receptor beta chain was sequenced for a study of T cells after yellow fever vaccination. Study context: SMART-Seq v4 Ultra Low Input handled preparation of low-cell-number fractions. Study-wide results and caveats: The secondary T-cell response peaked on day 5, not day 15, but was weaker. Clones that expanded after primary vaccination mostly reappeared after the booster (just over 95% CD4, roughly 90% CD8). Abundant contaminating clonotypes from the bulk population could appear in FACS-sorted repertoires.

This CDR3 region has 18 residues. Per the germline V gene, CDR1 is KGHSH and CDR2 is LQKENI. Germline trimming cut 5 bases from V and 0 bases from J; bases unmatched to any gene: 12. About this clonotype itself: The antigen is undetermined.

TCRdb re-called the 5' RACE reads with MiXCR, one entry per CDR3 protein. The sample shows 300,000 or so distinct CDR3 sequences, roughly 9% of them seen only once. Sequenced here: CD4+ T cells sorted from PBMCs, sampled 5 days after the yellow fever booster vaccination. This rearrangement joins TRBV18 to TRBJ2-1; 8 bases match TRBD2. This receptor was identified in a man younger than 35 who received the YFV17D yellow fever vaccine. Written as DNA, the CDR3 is TGTGCCAGCTCATCCCGCACCGGGGGGGTAAGCTCCTACAATGAGCAGTTCTTC. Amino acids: CASSSRTGGVSSYNEQFF.